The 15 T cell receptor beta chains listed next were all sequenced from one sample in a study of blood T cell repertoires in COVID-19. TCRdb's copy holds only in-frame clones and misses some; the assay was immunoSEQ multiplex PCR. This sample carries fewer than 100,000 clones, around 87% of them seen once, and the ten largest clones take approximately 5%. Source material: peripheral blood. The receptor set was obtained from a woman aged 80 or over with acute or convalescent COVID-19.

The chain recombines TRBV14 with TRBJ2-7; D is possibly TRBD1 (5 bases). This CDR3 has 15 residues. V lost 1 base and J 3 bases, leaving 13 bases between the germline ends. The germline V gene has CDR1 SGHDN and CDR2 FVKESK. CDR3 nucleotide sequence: TGTGCCAGCAGCCAAGGGGGCGTCTTATACTACGAGCAGTACTTC. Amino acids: CASSQGGVLYYEQYF.

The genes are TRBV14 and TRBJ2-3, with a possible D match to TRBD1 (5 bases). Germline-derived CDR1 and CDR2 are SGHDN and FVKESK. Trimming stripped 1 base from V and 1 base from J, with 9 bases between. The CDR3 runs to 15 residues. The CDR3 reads CASSQGQSRTDTQYF. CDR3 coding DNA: TGTGCCAGCAGCCAAGGACAGTCCCGCACAGATACGCAGTATTTT.

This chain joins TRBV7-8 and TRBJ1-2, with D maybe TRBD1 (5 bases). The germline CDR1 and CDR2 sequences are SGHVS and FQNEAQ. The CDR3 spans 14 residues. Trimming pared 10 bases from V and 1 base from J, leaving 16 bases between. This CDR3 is CATTLGGRNYGYTF. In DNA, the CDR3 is TGTGCCACCACCCTGGGGGGACGTAACTATGGCTACACCTTC.

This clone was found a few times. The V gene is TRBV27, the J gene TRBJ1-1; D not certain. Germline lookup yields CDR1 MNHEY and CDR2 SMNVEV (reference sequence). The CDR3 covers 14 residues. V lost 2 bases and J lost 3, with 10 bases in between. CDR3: CASSLRRGDTEAFF. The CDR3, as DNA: TGTGCCAGCAGTTTACGGCGGGGAGACACTGAAGCTTTCTTT.

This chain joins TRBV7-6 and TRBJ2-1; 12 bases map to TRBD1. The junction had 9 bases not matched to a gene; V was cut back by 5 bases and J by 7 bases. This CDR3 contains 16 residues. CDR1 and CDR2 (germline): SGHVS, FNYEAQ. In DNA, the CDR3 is TGTGCCAGCAGCCTAAACCCGGGACAGGGGGCTAATGAGCAGTTCTTC. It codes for CASSLNPGQGANEQFF. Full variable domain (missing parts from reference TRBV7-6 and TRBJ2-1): GAGVSQSPRYKVTKRGQDVALRCDPISGHVSLYWYRQALGQGPEFLTYFNYEAQQDKSGLPNDRFSAERPEGSISTLTIQRTEQRDSAMYRCASSLNPGQGANEQFFGPGTRLTVL.

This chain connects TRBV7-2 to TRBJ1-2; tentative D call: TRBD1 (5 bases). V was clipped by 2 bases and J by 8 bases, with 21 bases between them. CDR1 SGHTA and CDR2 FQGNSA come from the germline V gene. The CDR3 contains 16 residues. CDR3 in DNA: TGTGCCAGCAGCTTATTAGGTCAGGCCTCGGGGGGAGGCTACACCTTC. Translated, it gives CASSLLGQASGGGYTF.

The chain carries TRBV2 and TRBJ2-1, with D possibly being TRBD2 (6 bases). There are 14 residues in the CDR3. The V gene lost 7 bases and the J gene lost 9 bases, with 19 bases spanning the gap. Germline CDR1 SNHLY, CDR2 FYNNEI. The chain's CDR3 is CASTPGSGRGEQFF. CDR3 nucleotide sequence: TGTGCCAGCACCCCAGGGAGCGGGCGTGGTGAGCAGTTCTTC.

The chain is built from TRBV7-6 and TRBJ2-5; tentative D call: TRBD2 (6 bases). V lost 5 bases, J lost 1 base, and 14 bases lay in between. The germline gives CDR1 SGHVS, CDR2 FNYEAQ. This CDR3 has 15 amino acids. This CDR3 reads CASSVRPGLQETQYF. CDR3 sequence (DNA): TGTGCCAGCAGCGTTCGTCCGGGACTCCAAGAGACCCAGTACTTC.

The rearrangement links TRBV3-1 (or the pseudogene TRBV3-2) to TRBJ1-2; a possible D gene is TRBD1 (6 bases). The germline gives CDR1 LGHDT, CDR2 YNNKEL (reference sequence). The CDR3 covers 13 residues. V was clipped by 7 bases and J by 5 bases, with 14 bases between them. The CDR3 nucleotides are TGTGCCAGCACCTCAGGGGCCGGGTATGGCTACACCTTC. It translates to CASTSGAGYGYTF.

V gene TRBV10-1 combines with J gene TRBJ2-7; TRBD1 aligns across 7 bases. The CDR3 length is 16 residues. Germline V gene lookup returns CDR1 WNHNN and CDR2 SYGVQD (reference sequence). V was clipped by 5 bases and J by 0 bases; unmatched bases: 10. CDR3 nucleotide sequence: TGCGCCAGCAGTATCCCGGGACAGAACTTCTCCTACGAGCAGTACTTC. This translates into CASSIPGQNFSYEQYF.

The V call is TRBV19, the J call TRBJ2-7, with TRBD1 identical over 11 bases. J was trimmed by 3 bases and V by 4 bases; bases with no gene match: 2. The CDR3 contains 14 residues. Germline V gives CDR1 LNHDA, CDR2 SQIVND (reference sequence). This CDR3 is CASSTGTGGYEQYF. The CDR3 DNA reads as TGTGCCAGTAGTACCGGGACAGGGGGCTACGAGCAGTACTTC. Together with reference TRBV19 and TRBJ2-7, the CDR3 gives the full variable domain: DGGITQSPKYLFRKEGQNVTLSCEQNLNHDAMYWYRQDPGQGLRLIYYSQIVNDFQKGDIAEGYSVSREKKESFPLTVTSAQKNPTAFYLCASSTGTGGYEQYFGPGTRLTVT.

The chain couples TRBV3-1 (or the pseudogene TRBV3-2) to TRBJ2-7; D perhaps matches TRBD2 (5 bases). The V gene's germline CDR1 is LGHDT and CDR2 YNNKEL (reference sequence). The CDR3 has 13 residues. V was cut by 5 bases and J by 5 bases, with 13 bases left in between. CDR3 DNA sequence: TGTGCCAGCAGCGTCTATGTGGGAGACGAGCAGTACTTC. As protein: CASSVYVGDEQYF.

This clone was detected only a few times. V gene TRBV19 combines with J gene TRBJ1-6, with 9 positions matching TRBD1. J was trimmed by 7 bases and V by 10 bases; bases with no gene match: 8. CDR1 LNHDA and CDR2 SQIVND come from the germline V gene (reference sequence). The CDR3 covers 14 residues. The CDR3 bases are TGTGCCACCCAGCCTGGGACAGGGAATTCACCCCTCCACTTT. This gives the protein CATQPGTGNSPLHF.

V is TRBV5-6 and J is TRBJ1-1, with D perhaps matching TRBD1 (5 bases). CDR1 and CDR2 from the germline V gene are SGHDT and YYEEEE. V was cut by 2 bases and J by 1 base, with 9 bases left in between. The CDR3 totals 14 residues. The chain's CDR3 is CASSFRVANTEAFF. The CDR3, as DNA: TGTGCCAGCAGCTTCAGGGTGGCGAACACTGAAGCTTTCTTT.

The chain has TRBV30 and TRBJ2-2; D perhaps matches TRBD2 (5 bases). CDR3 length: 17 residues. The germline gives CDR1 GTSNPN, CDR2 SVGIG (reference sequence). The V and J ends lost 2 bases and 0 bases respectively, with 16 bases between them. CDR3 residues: CAWSTRRAVTNTGELFF. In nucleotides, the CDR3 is TGTGCCTGGAGTACACGACGAGCGGTTACGAACACCGGGGAGCTGTTTTTT. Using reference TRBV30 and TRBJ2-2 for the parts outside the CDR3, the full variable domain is SQTIHQWPATLVQPVGSPLSLECTVEGTSNPNLYWYRQAAGRGLQLLFYSVGIGQISSEVPQNLSASRPQDRQFILSSKKLLLSDSGFYLCAWSTRRAVTNTGELFFGEGSRLTVL.